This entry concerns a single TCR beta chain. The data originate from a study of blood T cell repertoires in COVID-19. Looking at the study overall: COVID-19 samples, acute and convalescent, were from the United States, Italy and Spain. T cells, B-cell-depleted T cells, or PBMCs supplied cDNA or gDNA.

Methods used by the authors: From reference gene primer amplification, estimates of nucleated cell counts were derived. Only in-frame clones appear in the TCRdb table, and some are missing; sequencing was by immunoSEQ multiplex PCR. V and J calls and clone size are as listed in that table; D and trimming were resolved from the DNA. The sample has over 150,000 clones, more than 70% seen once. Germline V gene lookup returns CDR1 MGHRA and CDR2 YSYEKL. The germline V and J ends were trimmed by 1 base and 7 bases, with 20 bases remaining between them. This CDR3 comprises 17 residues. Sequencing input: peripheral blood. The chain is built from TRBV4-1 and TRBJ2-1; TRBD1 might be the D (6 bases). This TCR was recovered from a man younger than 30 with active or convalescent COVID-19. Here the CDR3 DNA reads TGCGCCAGCAGCCAAGTCCCAGGGGTGGGGATTGGTAATGAGCAGTTCTTC. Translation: CASSQVPGVGIGNEQFF.